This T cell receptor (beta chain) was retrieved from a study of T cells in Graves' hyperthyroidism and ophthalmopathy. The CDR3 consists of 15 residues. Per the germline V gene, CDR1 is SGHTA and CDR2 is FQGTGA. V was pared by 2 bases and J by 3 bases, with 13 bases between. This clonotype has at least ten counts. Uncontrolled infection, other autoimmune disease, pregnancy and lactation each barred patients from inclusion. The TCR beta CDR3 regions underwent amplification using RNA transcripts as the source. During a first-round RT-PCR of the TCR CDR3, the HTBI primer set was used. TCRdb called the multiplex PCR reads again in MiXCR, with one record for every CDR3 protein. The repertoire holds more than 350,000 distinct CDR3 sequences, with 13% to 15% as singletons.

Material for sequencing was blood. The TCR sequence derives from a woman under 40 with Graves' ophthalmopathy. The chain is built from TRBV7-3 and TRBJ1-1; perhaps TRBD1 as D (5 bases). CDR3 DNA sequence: TGTGCCAGCAGCTTACTTGGGGGGGTGGACACTGAAGCTTTCTTT. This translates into CASSLLGGVDTEAFF. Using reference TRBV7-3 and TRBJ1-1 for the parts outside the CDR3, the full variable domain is GAGVSQTPSNKVTEKGKYVELRCDPISGHTALYWYRQSLGQGPEFLIYFQGTGAADDSGLPNDRFFAVRPEGSVSTLKIQRTERGDSAVYLCASSLLGGVDTEAFFGQGTRLTVV.